A selection of T cell receptor beta chains follows, all from one sample in a study of T cell responses to AZD1222 COVID-19 vaccine. Profiling relied on immunoSEQ multiplex PCR, and the TCRdb table lists in-frame clones only, not all of them. This table has 120,000 or so clones, 70% to 85% appearing once. The sample here was peripheral blood, taken 28 days after the second AZD1222 dose. The receptors come from an adult who received the AZD1222 COVID-19 vaccine. The CDR3 runs from the conserved cysteine through the conserved F or W. The D gene is left open where the match is weak. Clone size is given for some rows only: seen once, a few or many times, or a class if the clone is expanded.

size	D	J	V	CDR3	DNA
-	-	TRBJ2-5	TRBV27	CASSFDRYQETQYF	TGTGCCAGCAGTTTCGACAGGTACCAAGAGACCCAGTACTTC
-	-	TRBJ2-1	TRBV28	CASSLLRVEQFF	TGTGCCAGCAGTTTGTTGAGGGTTGAGCAGTTCTTC
few	-	TRBJ2-5	TRBV29-1	CSVEPNQETQYF	TGCAGCGTTGAACCAAACCAAGAGACCCAGTACTTC
-	TRBD1	TRBJ2-2	TRBV9	CASSPQTGTGPTGELFF	TGTGCCAGCAGCCCCCAGACCGGGACAGGGCCCACCGGGGAGCTGTTTTTT
-	-	TRBJ1-2	TRBV2	CASSGYGYTF	TGTGCCAGCAGTGGGTATGGCTACACCTTC
-	-	TRBJ1-5	TRBV6-5	CASSYANNQPQHF	TGTGCCAGCAGTTACGCGAACAATCAGCCCCAGCATTTT
few	-	TRBJ2-7	TRBV27	CASSLSDWSYEQYF	TGTGCCAGCAGTTTATCGGATTGGTCCTACGAGCAGTACTTC
-	-	TRBJ2-3	TRBV4-3	CASSSSVKTDTQYF	TGCGCCAGCAGCTCCTCGGTCAAGACAGATACGCAGTATTTT
once	-	TRBJ1-2	TRBV6-2/TRBV6-3	CASSYSLAGRGYTF	TGTGCCAGCAGTTACTCGTTGGCAGGGAGAGGCTACACCTTC
-	-	TRBJ1-1	TRBV30	CAWSGGQGYTEAFF	TGTGCCTGGAGTGGAGGGCAGGGCTACACTGAAGCTTTCTTT
-	-	TRBJ2-3	TRBV19	CASSADSGLRQDTQYF	TGTGCCAGTAGTGCAGATTCCGGGCTCCGGCAAGATACGCAGTATTTT
-	TRBD1	TRBJ2-7	TRBV25-1	CASSAWDSSYEQYF	TGTGCCAGCAGTGCTTGGGACAGCTCCTACGAGCAGTACTTC
-	-	TRBJ2-7	TRBV7-2	CASSLREEQYF	TGTGCCAGCAGCTTAAGAGAAGAGCAGTACTTC
medium-sized	-	TRBJ1-2	TRBV2	CASSTTVYPYGYTF	TGTGCCAGCAGTACGACAGTATACCCCTATGGCTACACCTTC
-	-	TRBJ2-1	TRBV2	CASTSGPPFSYNEQFF	TGTGCCAGCACCTCCGGGCCACCCTTCTCCTACAATGAGCAGTTCTTC
-	TRBD1	TRBJ2-4	TRBV5-4	CASSLAGTELGNIQYF	TGTGCCAGCAGCTTGGCCGGGACAGAGTTAGGAAACATTCAGTACTTC
-	TRBD1	TRBJ1-4	TRBV7-2	CASSLRGQRNEKLFF	TGTGCCAGCAGCCTACGGGGACAGCGTAATGAAAAACTGTTTTTT
-	TRBD1	TRBJ2-3	TRBV5-1	CASSVGQGTDTQYF	TGCGCCAGCAGCGTAGGACAGGGCACAGATACGCAGTATTTT
-	-	TRBJ1-4	TRBV9	CASSVGTSGSEKLFF	TGTGCCAGCAGCGTAGGTACGTCGGGGAGCGAAAAACTGTTTTTT
-	-	TRBJ1-1	TRBV4-1	CASSGVHRGRTEAFF	TGCGCCAGCAGTGGGGTTCACAGAGGACGAACTGAAGCTTTCTTT
few	-	TRBJ1-1	TRBV3-1/TRBV3-2	CASRSGLNTEAFF	TGTGCCAGCAGGTCGGGCCTGAACACTGAAGCTTTCTTT
-	TRBD1	TRBJ1-4	TRBV19	CASSTYGQGGSEKLFF	TGTGCCAGTAGTACCTACGGACAGGGAGGAAGTGAAAAACTGTTTTTT
-	-	TRBJ2-5	TRBV12-3/TRBV12-4	CASSPYGETQYF	TGTGCCAGCAGCCCCTATGGAGAGACCCAGTACTTC
-	-	TRBJ1-3	TRBV7-2	CASSPLRVAGNTIYF	TGTGCCAGCAGCCCATTGCGGGTAGCTGGAAACACCATATATTTT
-	-	TRBJ2-3	TRBV9	CASSAPIGPAQYF	TGTGCCAGCAGCGCGCCAATCGGGCCTGCGCAGTATTTT
-	TRBD1	TRBJ2-7	TRBV5-4	CASKGDSTYEQYF	TGTGCCAGCAAAGGGGACAGTACCTACGAGCAGTACTTC
-	TRBD1	TRBJ2-2	TRBV4-3	CASSPTGGKGELFF	TGCGCCAGCAGCCCAACAGGGGGCAAAGGGGAGCTGTTTTTT
-	-	TRBJ1-2	TRBV15	CATSREGNVDLAYGYTF	TGTGCCACCAGCAGAGAAGGGAATGTAGATCTCGCCTATGGCTACACCTTC
-	-	TRBJ1-2	TRBV7-2	CASSLGSGNYGYTF	TGTGCCAGCAGCTTAGGTTCAGGCAACTATGGCTACACCTTC
-	-	TRBJ2-6	TRBV5-8	CASSLIKSSGANVLTF	TGTGCCAGCAGCTTAATTAAGTCTTCTGGGGCCAACGTCCTGACTTTC
-	TRBD1	TRBJ1-3	TRBV7-2	CASSYKAGQGLLVGNTIYF	TGTGCCAGCAGTTACAAGGCGGGACAGGGGCTTCTGGTTGGAAACACCATATATTTT
-	TRBD1	TRBJ1-1	TRBV18	CASSPLRTGIFTEAFF	TGTGCCAGCTCACCGTTGAGGACAGGGATTTTCACTGAAGCTTTCTTT
few	-	TRBJ1-2	TRBV4-3	CASSQDRYGYTF	TGCGCCAGCAGCCAAGATCGGTATGGCTACACCTTC
-	TRBD1	TRBJ1-2	TRBV11-2	CASRLSGGVDGYTF	TGTGCCAGCAGACTCTCAGGGGGGGTAGATGGCTACACCTTC
-	-	TRBJ1-1	TRBV5-5	CASSLVRGMMSEAFF	TGTGCCAGCAGCTTGGTTCGGGGTATGATGTCTGAAGCTTTCTTT
-	-	TRBJ1-5	TRBV6-2/TRBV6-3	CASSYQAGRNQPQHF	TGTGCCAGCAGTTACCAGGCGGGTCGAAATCAGCCCCAGCATTTT
-	-	TRBJ1-3	TRBV18	CASSPPTPGNTIYF	TGTGCCAGCTCACCACCCACCCCTGGAAACACCATATATTTT
-	TRBD1	TRBJ1-2	TRBV25-1	CASSEYRGQGIGYTF	TGTGCCAGCAGTGAATATAGGGGACAGGGTATTGGCTACACCTTC
-	-	TRBJ2-1	TRBV6-2/TRBV6-3	CASSYSILNEQFF	TGTGCCAGCAGTTACTCGATCCTGAATGAGCAGTTCTTC
-	TRBD1	TRBJ1-6	TRBV27	CASSPGQGIYNSPLHF	TGTGCCAGCAGTCCCGGACAGGGTATCTATAATTCACCCCTCCACTTT
-	-	TRBJ2-5	TRBV19	CASSRSQGETQYF	TGTGCCAGTAGTAGGTCCCAGGGGGAGACCCAGTACTTC
-	-	TRBJ2-7	TRBV3-1/TRBV3-2	CASSRDRYYEQYF	TGTGCCAGCAGCCGGGACCGCTACTACGAGCAGTACTTC
few	-	TRBJ2-7	TRBV5-1	CASSLGAGSYEQYF	TGCGCCAGCAGCTTGGGGGCAGGCAGCTACGAGCAGTACTTC
-	-	TRBJ2-3	TRBV28	CASSLAVSGASTDTQYF	TGTGCCAGCAGCCTAGCGGTGTCAGGGGCTAGCACAGATACGCAGTATTTT
-	-	TRBJ1-6	TRBV5-1	CASSGGPNSPLHF	TGCGCCAGCAGCGGGGGCCCTAATTCACCCCTCCACTTT
-	TRBD1	TRBJ1-5	TRBV11-2	CASSPGTGGDQPQHF	TGTGCCAGCAGCCCTGGGACAGGGGGAGATCAGCCCCAGCATTTT
-	-	TRBJ1-1	TRBV28	CASSLQLLLGHVGTEAFF	TGTGCCAGCAGTCTCCAACTCCTACTAGGACATGTCGGAACTGAAGCTTTCTTT
-	-	TRBJ1-2	TRBV6-4	CASSLDSRANYGYTF	TGTGCCAGCAGCTTGGACTCCAGGGCTAACTATGGCTACACCTTC
-	-	TRBJ1-1	TRBV7-3	CASSTKSNTEAFF	TGTGCCAGCAGCACGAAATCGAACACTGAAGCTTTCTTT
-	TRBD1	TRBJ2-5	TRBV28	CASTSSLGQGAGGAQYF	TGTGCCAGCACCTCCTCACTGGGACAGGGGGCGGGAGGGGCCCAGTACTTC
-	TRBD1	TRBJ2-1	TRBV9	CASSAGQGMNEQFF	TGTGCCAGCAGCGCGGGACAGGGTATGAATGAGCAGTTCTTC
few	TRBD1	TRBJ1-3	TRBV5-1	CASSLGTGGASGNTIYF	TGCGCCAGCAGCTTGGGGACAGGGGGCGCCTCTGGAAACACCATATATTTT
-	TRBD1	TRBJ2-7	TRBV12-3/TRBV12-4	CASSFGQGYEQYF	TGTGCCAGCAGTTTTGGACAGGGATACGAGCAGTACTTC
-	TRBD1	TRBJ2-7	TRBV6-2/TRBV6-3	CASSYRSGGYEQYF	TGTGCCAGCAGTTACCGATCAGGGGGATACGAGCAGTACTTC
-	-	TRBJ1-1	TRBV11-1	CASSLRGVGGDTEAFF	TGTGCCAGCAGCTTACGAGGGGTTGGGGGAGACACTGAAGCTTTCTTT